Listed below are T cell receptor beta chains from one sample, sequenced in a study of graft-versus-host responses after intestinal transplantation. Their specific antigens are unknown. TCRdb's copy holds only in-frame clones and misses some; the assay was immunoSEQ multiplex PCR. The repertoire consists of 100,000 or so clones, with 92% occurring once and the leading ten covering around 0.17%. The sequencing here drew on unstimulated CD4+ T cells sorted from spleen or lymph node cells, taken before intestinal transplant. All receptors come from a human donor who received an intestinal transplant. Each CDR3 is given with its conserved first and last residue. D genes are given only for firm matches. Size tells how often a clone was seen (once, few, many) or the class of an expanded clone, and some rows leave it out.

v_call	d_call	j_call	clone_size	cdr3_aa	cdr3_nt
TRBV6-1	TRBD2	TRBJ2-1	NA	CASSAPTSGIYNEQFF	TGTGCCAGCAGTGCCCCGACTAGCGGGATCTACAATGAGCAGTTCTTC
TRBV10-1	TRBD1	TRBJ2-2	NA	CASSSAQTGAGELFF	TGCGCCAGCAGTTCCGCACAGACAGGGGCCGGGGAGCTGTTTTTT
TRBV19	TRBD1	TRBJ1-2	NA	CASSMGARGLGVYGYTF	TGTGCCAGTAGTATGGGGGCCAGGGGGCTTGGAGTCTATGGCTACACCTTC
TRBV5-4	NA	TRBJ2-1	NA	CASSLGTVLYNEQFF	TGTGCCAGCAGCTTGGGAACGGTGCTCTACAATGAGCAGTTCTTC
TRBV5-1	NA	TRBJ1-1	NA	CASSPGVGTEAFF	TGCGCCAGCAGCCCCGGGGTTGGGACTGAAGCTTTCTTT
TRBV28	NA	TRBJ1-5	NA	CASSLNRQAGNQPQHF	TGTGCCAGCAGTTTAAATCGGCAAGCGGGCAATCAGCCCCAGCATTTT
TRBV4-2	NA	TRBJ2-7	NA	CASSQVLGLRAYEQYF	TGTGCCAGCAGCCAAGTTCTGGGACTTCGGGCCTACGAGCAGTACTTC
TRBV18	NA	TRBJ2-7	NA	CASSRGTVDYEQYF	TGTGCCAGCTCTCGCGGGACAGTGGACTACGAGCAGTACTTC
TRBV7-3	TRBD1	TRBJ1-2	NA	CASSLVRTGNYGYTF	TGTGCCAGCAGCTTAGTTCGGACAGGGAACTATGGCTACACCTTC
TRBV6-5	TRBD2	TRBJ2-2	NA	CASTRGLLNTGELFF	TGTGCCAGCACCCGGGGACTACTCAACACCGGGGAGCTGTTTTTT
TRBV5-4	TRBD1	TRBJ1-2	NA	CASSLAATGVNYGYTF	TGTGCCAGCAGCTTGGCTGCGACAGGGGTTAACTATGGCTACACCTTC
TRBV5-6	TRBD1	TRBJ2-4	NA	CASSFDRGRNIQYF	TGTGCCAGCAGCTTTGACAGGGGGCGAAACATTCAGTACTTC
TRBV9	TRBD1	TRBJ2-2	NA	CASSRQGANTGELFF	TGTGCCAGCAGCCGACAGGGCGCGAACACCGGGGAGCTGTTTTTT
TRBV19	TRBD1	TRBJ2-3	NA	CASSRTGSTDTQYF	TGTGCCAGTAGTCGGACAGGGAGTACGGATACGCAGTATTTT
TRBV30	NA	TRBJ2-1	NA	CAWSWGDSYNEQFF	TGTGCCTGGAGTTGGGGGGACTCCTACAATGAGCAGTTCTTC
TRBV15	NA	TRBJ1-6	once	CATSRDAGSPLHF	TGTGCCACCAGCAGAGATGCGGGTTCACCCCTCCACTTT
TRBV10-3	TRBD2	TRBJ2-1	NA	CAISDSGRASGNEQFF	TGTGCCATCAGTGATAGCGGGAGGGCTTCGGGCAATGAGCAGTTCTTC
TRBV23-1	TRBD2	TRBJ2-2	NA	CASKGSGGRDTGELFF	TGCGCCAGCAAGGGGAGCGGGGGCCGGGACACCGGGGAGCTGTTTTTT
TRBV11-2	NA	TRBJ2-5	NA	CASSFQLNEETQYF	TGTGCCAGCAGCTTTCAACTCAACGAAGAGACCCAGTACTTC
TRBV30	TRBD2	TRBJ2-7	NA	CAWSRRGVKGYEQYF	TGTGCCTGGAGCAGGCGGGGGGTTAAGGGCTACGAGCAGTACTTC
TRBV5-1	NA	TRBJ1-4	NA	CASSGGPREEKLFF	TGCGCCAGCAGTGGGGGCCCCAGGGAGGAAAAACTGTTTTTT
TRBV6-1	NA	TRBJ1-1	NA	CASSVQGLLTEAFF	TGTGCCAGCAGTGTACAGGGTCTGTTAACTGAAGCTTTCTTT
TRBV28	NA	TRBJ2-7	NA	CASSLQGGVYEQYF	TGTGCCAGCAGTTTACAGGGGGGAGTCTACGAGCAGTACTTC
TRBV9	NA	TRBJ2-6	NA	CASSVVPLPSGANVLTF	TGTGCCAGCAGCGTAGTCCCCCTCCCCTCCGGGGCCAACGTCCTGACTTTC
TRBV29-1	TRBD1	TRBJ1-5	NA	CSARVAGGSNQPQHF	TGCAGCGCCCGAGTGGCAGGGGGTAGCAATCAGCCCCAGCATTTT
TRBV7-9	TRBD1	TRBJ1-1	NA	CASSVQGGTEAFF	TGTGCCAGCAGCGTTCAGGGGGGTACTGAAGCTTTCTTT
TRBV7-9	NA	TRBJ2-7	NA	CASSLNLMTNQYF	TGTGCCAGCAGCCTCAACTTAATGACTAACCAGTACTTC
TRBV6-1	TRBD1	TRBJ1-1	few	CASSSPGQGKGAFF	TGTGCCAGCAGTTCCCCGGGACAGGGGAAGGGAGCTTTCTTT
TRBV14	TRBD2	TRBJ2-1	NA	CASSLLNPRTSGGANEQFF	TGTGCCAGCAGCCTCCTCAACCCTCGCACTAGCGGGGGGGCCAATGAGCAGTTCTTC
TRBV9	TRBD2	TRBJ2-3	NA	CASSAGTSGTDTQYF	TGTGCCAGCAGCGCCGGGACTAGCGGCACAGATACGCAGTATTTT
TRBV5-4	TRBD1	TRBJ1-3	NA	CASSPGQTGNTIYF	TGTGCCAGCAGCCCGGGACAGACTGGAAACACCATATATTTT
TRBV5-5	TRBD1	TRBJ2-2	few	CASNRGNTGELFF	TGTGCCAGCAACAGGGGGAACACCGGGGAGCTGTTTTTT
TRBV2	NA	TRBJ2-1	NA	CASSDPSGSFDNEQFF	TGTGCCAGCAGTGATCCAAGCGGGTCTTTTGACAATGAGCAGTTCTTC
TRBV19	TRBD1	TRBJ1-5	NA	CASSGQGGQPQHF	TGTGCCAGTAGTGGCCAGGGGGGTCAGCCCCAGCATTTT
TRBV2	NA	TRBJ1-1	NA	CASSYREAFF	TGTGCCAGCAGTTACAGGGAAGCTTTCTTT
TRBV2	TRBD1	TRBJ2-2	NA	CASRTGWNTGELFF	TGTGCCAGCCGGACAGGGTGGAACACCGGGGAGCTGTTTTTT
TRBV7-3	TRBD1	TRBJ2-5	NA	CASSLTTQGAGETQYF	TGTGCCAGCAGCCTAACAACGCAGGGGGCTGGAGAGACCCAGTACTTC
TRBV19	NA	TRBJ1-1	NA	CASSFQGGSTEAFF	TGTGCCAGTAGTTTTCAGGGTGGTAGCACTGAAGCTTTCTTT
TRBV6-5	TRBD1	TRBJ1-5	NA	CASSAQGYVNQPQHF	TGTGCCAGCAGTGCACAGGGGTACGTCAATCAGCCCCAGCATTTT
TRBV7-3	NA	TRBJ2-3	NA	CASSPGQGDTQYF	TGTGCCAGCAGCCCCGGTCAGGGGGATACGCAGTATTTT
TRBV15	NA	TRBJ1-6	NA	CATRTWTPYNSPLHF	TGTGCCACCAGGACTTGGACACCTTATAATTCACCCCTCCACTTT
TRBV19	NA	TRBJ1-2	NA	CASSISQPARGYTF	TGTGCCAGTAGTATTAGCCAGCCCGCTAGAGGCTACACCTTC
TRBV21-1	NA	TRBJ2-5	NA	CASSKPALAGTQYF	TGTGCCAGCAGCAAACCCGCACTAGCGGGGACCCAGTACTTC
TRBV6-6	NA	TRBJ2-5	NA	CASSFREETQYF	TGTGCCAGCAGCTTCAGGGAAGAGACCCAGTACTTC
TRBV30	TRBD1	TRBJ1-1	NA	CAWGSTGAPLAFF	TGTGCCTGGGGATCGACAGGGGCCCCACTCGCTTTCTTT
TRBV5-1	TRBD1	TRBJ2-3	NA	CASSYGTGGADTQYF	TGCGCCAGCAGCTATGGGACAGGGGGCGCAGATACGCAGTATTTT
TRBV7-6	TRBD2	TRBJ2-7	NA	CASSSPGLAKSSYEQYF	TGTGCCAGCAGTTCCCCGGGACTAGCGAAAAGCTCCTACGAGCAGTACTTC
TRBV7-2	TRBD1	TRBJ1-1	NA	CASSLGVPGTGLFRTEAFF	TGTGCCAGCAGCTTAGGGGTCCCTGGGACAGGGTTATTTCGCACTGAAGCTTTCTTT
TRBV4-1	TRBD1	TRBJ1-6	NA	CASSQDFRTGANSPPHF	TGCGCCAGCAGCCAAGACTTTAGGACAGGGGCCAATTCACCCCCCCACTTT
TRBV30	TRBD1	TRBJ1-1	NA	CAWSHRGSRVAEAFF	TGTGCCTGGAGCCACAGGGGGAGCCGGGTTGCTGAAGCTTTCTTT
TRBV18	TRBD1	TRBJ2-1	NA	CASSSWGDRDNEQFF	TGTGCCAGCTCATCCTGGGGGGACAGGGACAATGAGCAGTTCTTC
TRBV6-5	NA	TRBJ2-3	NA	CASSYRAASTDTQYF	TGTGCCAGCAGTTACCGAGCGGCTAGCACAGATACGCAGTATTTT
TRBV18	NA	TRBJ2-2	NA	CASSPPGGYTGELFF	TGTGCCAGCTCACCGCCCGGGGGATACACCGGGGAGCTGTTTTTT
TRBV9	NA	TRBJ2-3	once	CASSPQRADTQYF	TGTGCCAGCAGCCCGCAGCGCGCAGATACGCAGTATTTT
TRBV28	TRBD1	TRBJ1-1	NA	CASSPADRATEAFF	TGTGCCAGCAGTCCGGCGGACAGGGCCACTGAAGCTTTCTTT